This entry concerns a single TCR beta chain. Looked up from germline, CDR1 is MDHEN and CDR2 is SYDVKM. Trimming at V came to 7 bases and at J to 5 bases, leaving 16 bases not matched to a gene. This CDR3 is built from 19 residues. The sample belongs to a study of blood T cell repertoires in COVID-19. On the study more broadly: Nucleic acid was either cDNA or gDNA, and it came from T cells, B-cell-depleted T cells, or PBMCs.

Authors' data handling: Scientists estimated how many nucleated cells there were by amplifying reference gene primers. Repertoires were generated with immunoSEQ multiplex PCR, while TCRdb's copy carries only in-frame clones and drops some. For V, J and clone size, that table is used; D and trimming come from the DNA. The sample shows some 270,000 clones, 86% of them seen only once. The source material was peripheral blood. The clonotype was recovered from a man aged 35-49 years with active or convalescent COVID-19. This chain connects TRBV28 to TRBJ1-6, with 11 bases fitting TRBD1. The DNA for the CDR3 is TGTGCCAGCACCCTTATTACTGGGGGGACAGGGGGGAATAATTCACCCCTCCACTTT. Translated: CASTLITGGTGGNNSPLHF.